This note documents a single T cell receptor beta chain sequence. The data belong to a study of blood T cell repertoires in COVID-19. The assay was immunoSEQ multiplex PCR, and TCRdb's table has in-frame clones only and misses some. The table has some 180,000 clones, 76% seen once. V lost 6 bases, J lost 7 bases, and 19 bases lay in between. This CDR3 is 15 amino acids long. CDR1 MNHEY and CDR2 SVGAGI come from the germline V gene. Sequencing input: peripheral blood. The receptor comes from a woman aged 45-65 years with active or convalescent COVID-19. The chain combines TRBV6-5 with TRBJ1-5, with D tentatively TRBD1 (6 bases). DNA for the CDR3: TGTGCCAGCAGCCTACATGCAGGGGAAGGCCAGCCCCAGCATTTT. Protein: CASSLHAGEGQPQHF.